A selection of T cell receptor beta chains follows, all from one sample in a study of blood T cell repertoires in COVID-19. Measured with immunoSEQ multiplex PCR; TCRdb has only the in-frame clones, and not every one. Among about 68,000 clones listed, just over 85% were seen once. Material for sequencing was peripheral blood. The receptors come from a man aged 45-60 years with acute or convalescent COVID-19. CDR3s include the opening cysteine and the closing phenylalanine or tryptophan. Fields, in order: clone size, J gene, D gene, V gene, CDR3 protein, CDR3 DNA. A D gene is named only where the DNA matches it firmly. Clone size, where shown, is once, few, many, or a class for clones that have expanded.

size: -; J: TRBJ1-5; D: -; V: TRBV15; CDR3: CATSIYPTGRNQPQHF; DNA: TGTGCCACCAGCATTTATCCAACAGGGCGTAATCAGCCCCAGCATTTT
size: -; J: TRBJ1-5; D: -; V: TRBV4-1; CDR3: CASSQESTVRNQPQHF; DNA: TGCGCCAGCAGCCAAGAGAGTACAGTTAGAAATCAGCCCCAGCATTTT
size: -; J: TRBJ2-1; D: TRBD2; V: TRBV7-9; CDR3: CASSSRVWRELTGGNEQFF; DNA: TGTGCCAGCAGCTCACGGGTATGGCGGGAGTTAACCGGGGGCAATGAGCAGTTCTTC
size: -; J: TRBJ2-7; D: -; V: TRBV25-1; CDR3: CASSPSRNRNEQYF; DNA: TGTGCCAGCAGTCCCTCTAGAAACCGGAACGAGCAGTACTTC
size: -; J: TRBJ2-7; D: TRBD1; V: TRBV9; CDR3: CASSAGQGGYEQYF; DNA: TGTGCCAGCAGCGCGGGACAGGGGGGTTACGAGCAGTACTTC
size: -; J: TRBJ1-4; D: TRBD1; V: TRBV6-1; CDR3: CASSAGTVNEKLFF; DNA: TGTGCCAGCAGCGCCGGGACAGTTAATGAAAAACTGTTTTTT
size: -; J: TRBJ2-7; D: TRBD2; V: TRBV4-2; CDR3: CASSPRASGSYEQYF; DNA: TGTGCCAGCAGCCCCCGGGCTAGCGGGAGTTACGAGCAGTACTTC
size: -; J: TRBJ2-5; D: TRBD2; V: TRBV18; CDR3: CASSLTSGTSETQYF; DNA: TGTGCCAGCTCACTGACTAGCGGGACCTCGGAGACCCAGTACTTC
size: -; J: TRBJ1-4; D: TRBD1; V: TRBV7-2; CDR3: CASSARMDRVREKLFF; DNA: TGTGCCAGCAGCGCGCGAATGGACAGGGTGCGGGAAAAACTGTTTTTT
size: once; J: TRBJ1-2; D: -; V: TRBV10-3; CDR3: CAISLQGGYTF; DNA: TGTGCCATCAGTTTACAGGGTGGCTACACCTTC
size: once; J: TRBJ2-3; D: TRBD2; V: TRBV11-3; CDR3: CASSSLSSGGALDTQYF; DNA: TGTGCCAGCAGCTCCCTTTCTAGCGGGGGGGCGTTAGATACGCAGTATTTT
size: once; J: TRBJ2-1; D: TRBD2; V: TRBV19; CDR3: CASSIVKTSGYNEQFF; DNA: TGTGCCAGTAGTATAGTTAAGACTAGCGGTTACAATGAGCAGTTCTTC
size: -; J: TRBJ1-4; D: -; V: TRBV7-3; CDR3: CASSGEVYPTNEKLFF; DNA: TGTGCCAGCAGCGGGGAGGTGTATCCAACTAATGAAAAACTGTTTTTT
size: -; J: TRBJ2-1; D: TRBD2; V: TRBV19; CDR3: CASSIRFQTSSYNEQFF; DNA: TGTGCCAGTAGTATCCGATTCCAGACTAGCAGCTACAATGAGCAGTTCTTC
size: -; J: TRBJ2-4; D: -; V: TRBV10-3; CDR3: CAISVSGAKNIQYF; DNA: TGTGCCATCAGTGTAAGCGGAGCCAAAAACATTCAGTACTTC
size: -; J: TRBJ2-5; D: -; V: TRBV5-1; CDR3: CASSLSGSETQYF; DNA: TGCGCCAGCAGCTTATCGGGGTCCGAGACCCAGTACTTC
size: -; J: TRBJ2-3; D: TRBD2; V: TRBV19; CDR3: CASSLDTGLAGADTQYF; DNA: TGTGCCAGTAGTCTCGACACGGGACTAGCGGGAGCAGATACGCAGTATTTT
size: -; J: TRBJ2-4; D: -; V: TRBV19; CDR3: CASSILELGAKNIQYF; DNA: TGTGCCAGTAGTATCTTAGAGCTCGGGGCCAAAAACATTCAGTACTTC
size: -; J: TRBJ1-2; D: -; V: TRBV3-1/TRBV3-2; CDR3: CASSPTRSWTGDGYTF; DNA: TGTGCCAGCAGCCCTACTCGTTCGTGGACGGGGGATGGCTACACCTTC
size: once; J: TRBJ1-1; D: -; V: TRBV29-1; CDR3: CSVVKTGNTEAFF; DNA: TGCAGCGTTGTTAAGACAGGGAACACTGAAGCTTTCTTT
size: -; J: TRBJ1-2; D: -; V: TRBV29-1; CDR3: CSVEGETDGYGYTF; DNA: TGCAGCGTTGAGGGAGAGACGGACGGATATGGCTACACCTTC
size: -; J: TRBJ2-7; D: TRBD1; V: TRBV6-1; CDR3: CASSEGVQGVREQYF; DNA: TGTGCCAGCAGTGAAGGGGTGCAGGGGGTGAGGGAGCAGTACTTC
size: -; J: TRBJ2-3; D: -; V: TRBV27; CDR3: CASSPTRDTQYF; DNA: TGTGCCAGCAGTCCAACCAGAGATACGCAGTATTTT
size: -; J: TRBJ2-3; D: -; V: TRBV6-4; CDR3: CASSLSTDTQYF; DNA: TGTGCCAGCAGTCTTAGCACAGATACGCAGTATTTT
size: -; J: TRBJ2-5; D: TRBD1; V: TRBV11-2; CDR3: CASSRTGYGKETQYF; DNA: TGTGCCAGCAGCCGGACAGGTTATGGGAAGGAGACCCAGTACTTC
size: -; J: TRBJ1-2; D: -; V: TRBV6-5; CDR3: CASSRTASNYGYTF; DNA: TGTGCCAGCAGCCGGACAGCCAGTAACTATGGCTACACCTTC
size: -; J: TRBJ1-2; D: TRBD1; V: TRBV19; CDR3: CASADRVLGYTF; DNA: TGTGCCAGTGCGGACAGGGTGCTTGGCTACACCTTC
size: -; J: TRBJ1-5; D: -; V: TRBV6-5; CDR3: CASSYTSPGTQHF; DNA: TGTGCCAGCAGTTACACTAGCCCCGGGACCCAGCATTTT